The present T cell receptor (beta chain) was sequenced within a study of read filtering for tumor transcriptome and immune sequencing. Study context: Patients were approximately 17 male and some 13 female, mean age 65.9 years, range about 40 to 85. Fewer than 10 patients were R-ISS I, roughly 17 were R-ISS II, roughly seven were R-ISS III.

Molecular barcoded adaptors covering alpha/delta and beta/gamma chains were used on roughly 400 ng RNA. TCRdb reprocessed the reads via MiXCR and lists one record per CDR3 protein. The sample holds about 27,000 distinct CDR3 sequences, around an eighth seen once. This clonotype was recorded at least ten times. Its target is not known. General study results and limits: Roughly 79% of IR-seq clonotypes had one read, totaling 3% to 4.5% of reads; RNA-seq: around 77% and 45%.

The origin of this receptor is a donor at least 40 years old with multiple myeloma. Sequencing was done on a sample of a population of CD138-negative cells sorted from bone marrow.

The CDR3 bases are TGTGCCTGGAGTGGGGCGGGGGATGAGCAGTTCTTC. Its translation is CAWSGAGDEQFF. The chain combines TRBV30 with TRBJ2-1; 7 bases map to TRBD2. V lost 1 base to trimming and J lost 8 bases; unmatched junction nucleotides: 2. This CDR3 has 12 residues. Germline loops: CDR1 GTSNPN, CDR2 SVGIG (reference sequence).